Included here is one TCR beta chain sequence, with context. The clone's antigen remains unknown. No base quality values were provided; no much bigger clone lies one nucleotide off. The source of the sample is a study of blood T cell repertoires in COVID-19 (dated by TCRdb to between 2020 and 2021). Background for the entire study: Collaborator samples came from the United States, Italy and Spain and covered acute and convalescent phases of COVID-19. The material from the prospective study consisted of cDNA or gDNA derived from T cells, B-cell-depleted T cells, or PBMCs. Subjects who had been exposed to COVID-19, were actively infected with it, or had recovered from it provided the deeply sampled blood TCRbeta repertoires that made up the dataset. The repertoires were released in a freely available public database intended as a resource for research on the immune response to SARS-CoV-2. The samples were drawn from two sources: the first 160 participants of the ongoing ImmuneRACE study, and 950 to 1,500 subjects contributed by 6 global collaborators. Sample metadata almost always included a de-identified subject ID, COVID-19 status, age in years and sex. Where HLA class I and class II types were available, the types were taken from metadata supplied by the sample provider, not from assay-based typing. Findings and caveats that apply to the study as a whole: The amount of clinical and demographic metadata varied by source and participant and was provided uncurated.

TCRbeta CDR3 regions were amplified from genomic DNA by means of the immunoSEQ Assay, a bias-controlled multiplex PCR. From the authors' description of their analysis: Within the assay, amplification of reference gene primers was used to estimate how many nucleated cells each sample contained. To quantify the absolute abundance of each unique TCRbeta CDR3 rearrangement, sequence reads were collapsed and filtered. For each sample, productive Simpson clonality was calculated as the square root of Simpson's diversity index over productive rearrangements. The source is immuneACCESS, and TCRdb retained only in-frame sequences with V and J called. Part of the clones is not carried over; for the studies checked, unresolved V genes explain less than half of this, and the remainder is unexplained. V and J calls and clone size are those listed in that table; D and trimming were worked out from the DNA. The sample table holds tens of thousands of clones, of which around 74% were seen once. The ten top clones hold around 2.6% of the sample.

Whole blood was collected in K2EDTA tubes by collaborating institutions according to the institutions' own protocols. Collaborator samples were shipped for TCRbeta analysis as frozen whole blood, isolated PBMCs, or DNA extracted from either sample type. The source is a human donor with acute or convalescent COVID-19. The donor label of this sample is uncertain. The source material was peripheral blood.

The base sequence is TGTGCCAGCAGTTTACTCCGCCGGGACTCTCTATGCTACGAGCAGTACGTC. This codes for CASSLLRRDSLCYEQYV. The sequence is built from TRBV27 and TRBJ2-7; TRBD2 might be the D gene, on 6 matching bases. CDR1 and CDR2 are read off the germline V gene (reference sequence) as MNHEY and SMNVEV. V drops 2 bases and J drops 3 bases, leaving 20 bases in between. The CDR3 sequence holds 17 residues, the cysteine and valine included. The retained sequence is limited to the CDR3, 51 bases, with the frame set at the first base.